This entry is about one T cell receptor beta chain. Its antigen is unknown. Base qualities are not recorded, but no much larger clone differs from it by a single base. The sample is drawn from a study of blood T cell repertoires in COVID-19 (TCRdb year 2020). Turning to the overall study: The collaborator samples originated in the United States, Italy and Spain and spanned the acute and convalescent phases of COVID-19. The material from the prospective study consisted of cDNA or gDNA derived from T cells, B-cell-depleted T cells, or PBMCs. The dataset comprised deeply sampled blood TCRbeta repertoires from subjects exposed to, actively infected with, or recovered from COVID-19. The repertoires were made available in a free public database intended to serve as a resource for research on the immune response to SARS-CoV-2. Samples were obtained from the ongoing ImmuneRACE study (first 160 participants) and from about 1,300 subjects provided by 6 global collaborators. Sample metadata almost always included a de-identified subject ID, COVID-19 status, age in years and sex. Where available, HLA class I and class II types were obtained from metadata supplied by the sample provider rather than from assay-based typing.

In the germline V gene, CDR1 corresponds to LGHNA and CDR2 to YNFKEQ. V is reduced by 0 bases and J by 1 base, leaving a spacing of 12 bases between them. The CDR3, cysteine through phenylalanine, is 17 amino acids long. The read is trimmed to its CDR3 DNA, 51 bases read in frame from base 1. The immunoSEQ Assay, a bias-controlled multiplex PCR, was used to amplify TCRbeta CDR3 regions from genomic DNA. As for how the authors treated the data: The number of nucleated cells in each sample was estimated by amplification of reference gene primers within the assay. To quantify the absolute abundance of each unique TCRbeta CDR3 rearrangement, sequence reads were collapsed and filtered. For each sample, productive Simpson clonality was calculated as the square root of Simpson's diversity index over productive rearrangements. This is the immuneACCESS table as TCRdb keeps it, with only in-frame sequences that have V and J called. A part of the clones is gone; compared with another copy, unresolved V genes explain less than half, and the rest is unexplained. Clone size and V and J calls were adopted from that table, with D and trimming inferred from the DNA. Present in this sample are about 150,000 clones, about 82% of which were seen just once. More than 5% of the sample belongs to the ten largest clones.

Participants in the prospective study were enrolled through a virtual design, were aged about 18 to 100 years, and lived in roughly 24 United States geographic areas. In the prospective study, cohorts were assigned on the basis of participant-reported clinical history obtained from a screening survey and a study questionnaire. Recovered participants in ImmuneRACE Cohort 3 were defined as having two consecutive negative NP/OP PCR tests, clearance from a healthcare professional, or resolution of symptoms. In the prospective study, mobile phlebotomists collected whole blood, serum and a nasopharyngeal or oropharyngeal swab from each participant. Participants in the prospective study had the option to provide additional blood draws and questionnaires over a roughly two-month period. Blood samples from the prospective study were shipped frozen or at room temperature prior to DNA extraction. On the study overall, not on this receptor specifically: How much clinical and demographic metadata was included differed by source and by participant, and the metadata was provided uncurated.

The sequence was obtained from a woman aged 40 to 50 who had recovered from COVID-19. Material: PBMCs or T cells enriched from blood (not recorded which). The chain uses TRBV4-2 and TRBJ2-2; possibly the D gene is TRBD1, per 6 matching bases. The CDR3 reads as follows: CASSQDHDRMNTGELFF. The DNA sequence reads TGTGCCAGCAGCCAAGATCACGACAGGATGAACACCGGGGAGCTGTTTTTT.